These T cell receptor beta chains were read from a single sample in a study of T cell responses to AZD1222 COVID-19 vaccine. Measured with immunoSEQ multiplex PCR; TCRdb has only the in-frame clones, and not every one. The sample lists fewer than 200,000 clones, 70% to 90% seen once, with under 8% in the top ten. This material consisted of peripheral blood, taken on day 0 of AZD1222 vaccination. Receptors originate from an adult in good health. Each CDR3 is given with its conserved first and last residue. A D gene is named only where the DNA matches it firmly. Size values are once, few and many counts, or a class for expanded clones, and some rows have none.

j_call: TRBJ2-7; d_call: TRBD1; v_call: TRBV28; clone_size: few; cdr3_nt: TGTGCCAGCAGTTTGCCTACAGGGGCGGACGAGCAGTACTTC; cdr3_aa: CASSLPTGADEQYF
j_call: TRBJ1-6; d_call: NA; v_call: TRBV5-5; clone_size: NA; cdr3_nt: TGTGCCAGCAGCTTGTGGCAGGACCTAAATTCACCCCTCCACTTT; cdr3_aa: CASSLWQDLNSPLHF
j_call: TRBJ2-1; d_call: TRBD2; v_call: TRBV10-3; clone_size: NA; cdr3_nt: TGTGCCATCAGTAACCAGCGGGAGGGCTCCTACAATGAGCAGTTCTTC; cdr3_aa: CAISNQREGSYNEQFF
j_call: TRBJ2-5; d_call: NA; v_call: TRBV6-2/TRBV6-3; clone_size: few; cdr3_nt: TGTGCCAGCAGTTACAGTGACAGCCAAGAGACCCAGTACTTC; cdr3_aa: CASSYSDSQETQYF
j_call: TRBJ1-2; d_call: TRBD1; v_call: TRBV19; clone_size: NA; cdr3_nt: TGTGCCAGTAGTACGCCAACAGGGGCGGGTGACTATGGCTACACCTTC; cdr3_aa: CASSTPTGAGDYGYTF
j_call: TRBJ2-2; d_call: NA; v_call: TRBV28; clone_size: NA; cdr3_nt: TGTGCCAGCAGTTTCGCGCTAGGGACCGGGGAGCTGTTTTTT; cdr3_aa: CASSFALGTGELFF
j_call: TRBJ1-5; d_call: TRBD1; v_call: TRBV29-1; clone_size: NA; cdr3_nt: TGCAGCGTGTACAGGGGAACCAATCAGCCCCAGCATTTT; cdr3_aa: CSVYRGTNQPQHF
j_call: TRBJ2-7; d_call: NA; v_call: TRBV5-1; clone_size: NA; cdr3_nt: TGCGCCAGCAGCTTGGATCTTGGGGGCGAGCAGTACTTC; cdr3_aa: CASSLDLGGEQYF
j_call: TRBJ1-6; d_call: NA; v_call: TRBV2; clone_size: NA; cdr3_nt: TGTGCCAGCATGCTAGAGTATAATTCACCCCTCCACTTT; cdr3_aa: CASMLEYNSPLHF
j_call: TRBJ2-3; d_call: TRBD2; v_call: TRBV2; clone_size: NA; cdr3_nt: TGTGCCAGCAGCCGAAGAAGCGGGGGCACAGATACGCAGTATTTT; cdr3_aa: CASSRRSGGTDTQYF
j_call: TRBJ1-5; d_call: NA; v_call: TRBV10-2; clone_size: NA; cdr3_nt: TGCGCCAGCAGCCCGGGCAGGCGGGGCAATCAGCCCCAGCATTTT; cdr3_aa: CASSPGRRGNQPQHF
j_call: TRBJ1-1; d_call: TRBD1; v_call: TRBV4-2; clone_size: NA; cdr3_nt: TGTGCCAGCAGCCAAGATCCGGGACAGGCCTCTGGCACTGAAGCTTTCTTT; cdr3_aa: CASSQDPGQASGTEAFF
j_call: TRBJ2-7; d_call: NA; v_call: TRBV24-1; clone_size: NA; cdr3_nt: TGTGCCACCAGTGATTTAGGGCGGGACGAGCAGTACTTC; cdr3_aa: CATSDLGRDEQYF
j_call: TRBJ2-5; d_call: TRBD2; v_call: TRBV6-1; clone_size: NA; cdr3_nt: TGTGCCAGCAGTGAATCTAGCGGGGGCCAAGAGACCCAGTACTTC; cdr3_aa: CASSESSGGQETQYF
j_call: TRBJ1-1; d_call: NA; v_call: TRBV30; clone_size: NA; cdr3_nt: TGTGCCTGGAGTCGACAGGTACTCAGAGACACTGAAGCTTTCTTT; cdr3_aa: CAWSRQVLRDTEAFF
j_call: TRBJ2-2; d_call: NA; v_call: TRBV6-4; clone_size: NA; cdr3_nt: TGTGCCAGCAGTCGACAGGGAGGGGATGTCTACACCGGGGAGCTGTTTTTT; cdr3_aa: CASSRQGGDVYTGELFF
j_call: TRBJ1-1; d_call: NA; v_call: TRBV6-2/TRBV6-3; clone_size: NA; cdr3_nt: TGTGCCAGCAGTTACTCGAATGTCGGCACTGAAGCTTTCTTT; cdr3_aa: CASSYSNVGTEAFF
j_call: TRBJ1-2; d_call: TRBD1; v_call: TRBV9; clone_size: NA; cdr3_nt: TGTGCCAGCAGCGTAGACGGGGCAGGGGGTGGCTACACCTTC; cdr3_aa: CASSVDGAGGGYTF
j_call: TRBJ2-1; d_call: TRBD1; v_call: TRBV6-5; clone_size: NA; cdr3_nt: TGTGCCAGCAGGGGGACAGCTACCTACAATGAGCAGTTCTTC; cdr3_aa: CASRGTATYNEQFF
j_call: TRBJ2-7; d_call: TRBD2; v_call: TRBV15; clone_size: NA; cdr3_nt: TGTGCCACCAGCAGAGATCACTCTAGCGGGGGGGCGTACGAGCAGTACTTC; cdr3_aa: CATSRDHSSGGAYEQYF
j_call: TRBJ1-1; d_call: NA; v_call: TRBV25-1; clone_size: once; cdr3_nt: TGTGCCAGCAGTGAATTGGGCAGGGGCAGTGAAGCTTTCTTT; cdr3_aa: CASSELGRGSEAFF
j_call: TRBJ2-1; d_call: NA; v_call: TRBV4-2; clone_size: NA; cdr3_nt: TGTGCCAGCAGCCAAGTGCAGTACGATGAGCAGTTCTTC; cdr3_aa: CASSQVQYDEQFF
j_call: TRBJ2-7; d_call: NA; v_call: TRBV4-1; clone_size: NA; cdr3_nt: TGCGCCAGCAGCCAAGATCATGGGTCCCCATACGAGCAGTACTTC; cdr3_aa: CASSQDHGSPYEQYF
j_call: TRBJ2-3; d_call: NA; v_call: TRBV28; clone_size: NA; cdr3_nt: TGTGCCAGCAGTCGCTCCGGGACGACGAGCCTTAGCACAGATACGCAGTATTTT; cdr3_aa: CASSRSGTTSLSTDTQYF
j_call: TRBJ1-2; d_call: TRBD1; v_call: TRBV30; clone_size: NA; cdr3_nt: TGTGCCTGGAACAGGGGTGACTATGGCTACACCTTC; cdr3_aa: CAWNRGDYGYTF
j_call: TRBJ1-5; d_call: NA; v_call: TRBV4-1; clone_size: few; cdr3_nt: TGCGCCAGCAGCCAGTCGGCGACACGAGGCAATCAGCCCCAGCATTTT; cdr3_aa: CASSQSATRGNQPQHF
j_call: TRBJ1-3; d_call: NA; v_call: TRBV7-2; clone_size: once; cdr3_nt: TGTGCCAGCAGCTTAGCGCCCAGCAGGGGAAACACCATATATTTT; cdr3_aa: CASSLAPSRGNTIYF
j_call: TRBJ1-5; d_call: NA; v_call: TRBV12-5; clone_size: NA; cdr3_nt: TGTGCTAGTGCCATAGGTAATCAGCCCCAGCATTTT; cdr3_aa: CASAIGNQPQHF
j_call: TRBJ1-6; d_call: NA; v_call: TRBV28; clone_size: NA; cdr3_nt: TGTGCCAGCAGTTCGCGAGGGAGGAGCTCCTATAATTCACCCCTCCACTTT; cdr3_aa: CASSSRGRSSYNSPLHF
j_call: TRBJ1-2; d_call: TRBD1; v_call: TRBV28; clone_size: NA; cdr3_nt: TGTGCCAGCAGTTTATTGGCAGGGGGTGGTGGCTACACCTTC; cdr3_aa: CASSLLAGGGGYTF
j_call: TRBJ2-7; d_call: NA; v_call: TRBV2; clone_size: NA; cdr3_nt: TGTGCCAGCAGTGACTACTACGAGCAGTACTTC; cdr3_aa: CASSDYYEQYF
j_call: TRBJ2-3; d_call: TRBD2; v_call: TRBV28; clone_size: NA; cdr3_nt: TGTGCCAGCAGTCTACCGGGACTAGCGGGAGGTGCAGATACGCAGTATTTT; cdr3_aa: CASSLPGLAGGADTQYF
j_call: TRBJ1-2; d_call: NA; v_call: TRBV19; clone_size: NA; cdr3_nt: TGTGCCAGTAGTTCAAGGGCGGGAAACTATGGCTACACCTTC; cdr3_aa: CASSSRAGNYGYTF
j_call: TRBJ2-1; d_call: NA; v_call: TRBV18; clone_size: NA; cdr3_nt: TGTGCCAGCTCACCTGGGGCGGTGACCTACAATGAGCAGTTCTTC; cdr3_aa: CASSPGAVTYNEQFF
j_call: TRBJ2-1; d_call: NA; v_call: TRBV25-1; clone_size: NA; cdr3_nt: TGTGCCAGCAGTGAAGACCTGATTGGATACAATGAGCAGTTCTTC; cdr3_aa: CASSEDLIGYNEQFF
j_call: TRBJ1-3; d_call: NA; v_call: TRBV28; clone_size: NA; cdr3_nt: TGTGCCAGCAGTTCGGGGGCGCGAGGAAACACCATATATTTT; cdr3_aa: CASSSGARGNTIYF
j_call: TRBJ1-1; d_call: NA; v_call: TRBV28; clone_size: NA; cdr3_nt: TGTGCCAGCAGTTTACCCGGGACATGGAACACTGAAGCTTTCTTT; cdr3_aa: CASSLPGTWNTEAFF
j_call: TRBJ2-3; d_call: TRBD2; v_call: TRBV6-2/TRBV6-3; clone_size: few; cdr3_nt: TGTGCCAGCAGCCCCACCGGGACTAGCGGTTCTGATACGCAGTATTTT; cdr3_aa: CASSPTGTSGSDTQYF
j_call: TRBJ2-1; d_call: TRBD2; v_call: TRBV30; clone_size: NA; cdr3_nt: TGTGCCTGGAACCGGGACTACTCGTGGGGAGAGCAGTTCTTC; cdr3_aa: CAWNRDYSWGEQFF
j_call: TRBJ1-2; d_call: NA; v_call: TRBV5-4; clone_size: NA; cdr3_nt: TGTGCCAGCAGCTTAGGAAGGGATGCTGGCTACACCTTC; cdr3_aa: CASSLGRDAGYTF
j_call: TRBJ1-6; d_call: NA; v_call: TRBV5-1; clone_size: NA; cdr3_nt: TGCGCCAGCAGCTTGGCTCGGACAGATTCTTCACCCCTCCACTTT; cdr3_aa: CASSLARTDSSPLHF
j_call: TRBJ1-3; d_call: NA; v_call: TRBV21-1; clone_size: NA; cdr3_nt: TGTGCCAGCACTACCGGGACAGGGGTACTCTCTGGAAACACCATATATTTT; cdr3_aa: CASTTGTGVLSGNTIYF
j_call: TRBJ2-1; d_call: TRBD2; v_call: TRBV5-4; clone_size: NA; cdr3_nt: TGTGCCAGCAGCTTGGATAGCGGGAGAAGGAATGAGCAGTTCTTC; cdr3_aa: CASSLDSGRRNEQFF